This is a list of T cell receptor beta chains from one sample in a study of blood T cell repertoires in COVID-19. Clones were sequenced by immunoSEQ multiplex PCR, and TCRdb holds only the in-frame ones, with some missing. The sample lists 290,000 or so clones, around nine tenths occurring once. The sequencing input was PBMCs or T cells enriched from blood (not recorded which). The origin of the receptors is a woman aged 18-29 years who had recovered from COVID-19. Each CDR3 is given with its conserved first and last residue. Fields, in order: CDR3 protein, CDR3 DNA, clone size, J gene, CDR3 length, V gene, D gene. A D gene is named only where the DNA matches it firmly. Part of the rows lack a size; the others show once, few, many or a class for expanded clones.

CDR3 protein: CASSPGQGRRQPQHF
CDR3 DNA: TGTGCCAGCAGCCCGGGACAGGGGAGACGTCAGCCCCAGCATTTT
clone size: -
J gene: TRBJ1-5
CDR3 length: 15
V gene: TRBV11-2
D gene: TRBD1

CDR3 protein: CAIQGAGGELFF
CDR3 DNA: TGTGCCATCCAGGGGGCCGGCGGGGAGCTGTTTTTT
clone size: few
J gene: TRBJ2-2
CDR3 length: 12
V gene: TRBV5-4
D gene: TRBD1

CDR3 protein: CASSRDREETQYF
CDR3 DNA: TGTGCCAGTAGTAGAGACAGGGAAGAGACCCAGTACTTC
clone size: -
J gene: TRBJ2-5
CDR3 length: 13
V gene: TRBV19
D gene: TRBD1

CDR3 protein: CASWGDKNTGELFF
CDR3 DNA: TGTGCCAGTTGGGGAGATAAGAACACCGGGGAGCTGTTTTTT
clone size: -
J gene: TRBJ2-2
CDR3 length: 14
V gene: TRBV19
D gene: -

CDR3 protein: CASSGRSGNQPQHF
CDR3 DNA: TGTGCCAGCTCAGGGAGGTCAGGCAATCAGCCCCAGCATTTT
clone size: -
J gene: TRBJ1-5
CDR3 length: 14
V gene: TRBV19
D gene: -

CDR3 protein: CAWSVEDRSGNTIYF
CDR3 DNA: TGTGCCTGGAGTGTAGAGGACAGGTCTGGAAACACCATATATTTT
clone size: -
J gene: TRBJ1-3
CDR3 length: 15
V gene: TRBV30
D gene: TRBD1

CDR3 protein: CASSSLPGQGVYEQYF
CDR3 DNA: TGCGCCAGCAGCTCCTTACCGGGACAGGGGGTCTACGAGCAGTACTTC
clone size: -
J gene: TRBJ2-7
CDR3 length: 16
V gene: TRBV4-1
D gene: TRBD1

CDR3 protein: CSVVFQGTDTQYF
CDR3 DNA: TGCAGCGTTGTCTTCCAGGGGACAGATACGCAGTATTTT
clone size: -
J gene: TRBJ2-3
CDR3 length: 13
V gene: TRBV29-1
D gene: -

CDR3 protein: CASSWDRGADTIYF
CDR3 DNA: TGTGCCAGCAGTTGGGACAGGGGTGCGGACACCATATATTTT
clone size: -
J gene: TRBJ1-3
CDR3 length: 14
V gene: TRBV27
D gene: TRBD1

CDR3 protein: CASSAGQGEGAEAFF
CDR3 DNA: TGTGCCAGCAGCGCCGGACAGGGAGAGGGTGCTGAAGCTTTCTTT
clone size: -
J gene: TRBJ1-1
CDR3 length: 15
V gene: TRBV5-4
D gene: TRBD1

CDR3 protein: CASSYGSAYEQYF
CDR3 DNA: TGTGCCAGTAGTTACGGGAGTGCCTACGAGCAGTACTTC
clone size: -
J gene: TRBJ2-7
CDR3 length: 13
V gene: TRBV19
D gene: -

CDR3 protein: CASSRPPGEQYF
CDR3 DNA: TGTGCCAGCAGCCGTCCCCCGGGGGAGCAGTACTTC
clone size: -
J gene: TRBJ2-7
CDR3 length: 12
V gene: TRBV7-8
D gene: -

CDR3 protein: CASSEASGTGEKLFF
CDR3 DNA: TGTGCCAGCAGTGAAGCGTCGGGGACAGGTGAAAAACTGTTTTTT
clone size: -
J gene: TRBJ1-4
CDR3 length: 15
V gene: TRBV6-1
D gene: TRBD1

CDR3 protein: CASRVENPTHYTF
CDR3 DNA: TGTGCCAGCAGAGTCGAAAACCCCACACACTACACCTTC
clone size: -
J gene: TRBJ1-2
CDR3 length: 13
V gene: TRBV2
D gene: -

CDR3 protein: CASSTTGYTEAFF
CDR3 DNA: TGTGCCAGCAGTACGACAGGATACACTGAAGCTTTCTTT
clone size: -
J gene: TRBJ1-1
CDR3 length: 13
V gene: TRBV27
D gene: -

CDR3 protein: CAWSVWQEYEKLFF
CDR3 DNA: TGTGCCTGGAGTGTTTGGCAGGAATATGAAAAACTGTTTTTT
clone size: -
J gene: TRBJ1-4
CDR3 length: 14
V gene: TRBV30
D gene: -

CDR3 protein: CASSLPAGDTDTQYF
CDR3 DNA: TGTGCCAGCAGTTTACCAGCGGGAGACACAGATACGCAGTATTTT
clone size: -
J gene: TRBJ2-3
CDR3 length: 15
V gene: TRBV28
D gene: TRBD2

CDR3 protein: CASSGDRGTGNTIYF
CDR3 DNA: TGTGCCAGCAGTGGGGACAGGGGGACTGGAAACACCATATATTTT
clone size: once
J gene: TRBJ1-3
CDR3 length: 15
V gene: TRBV2
D gene: TRBD1

CDR3 protein: CASSPLPGNTIYF
CDR3 DNA: TGTGCCAGCAGCCCGCTACCTGGAAACACCATATATTTT
clone size: -
J gene: TRBJ1-3
CDR3 length: 13
V gene: TRBV9
D gene: -

CDR3 protein: CASSLASSGRSNEQFF
CDR3 DNA: TGTGCCAGCAGCTTAGCGTCTAGCGGGAGATCGAATGAGCAGTTCTTC
clone size: -
J gene: TRBJ2-1
CDR3 length: 16
V gene: TRBV7-2
D gene: TRBD2

CDR3 protein: CASSTGTGAVNEQFF
CDR3 DNA: TGTGCCAGTAGTACCGGGACAGGGGCCGTTAATGAGCAGTTCTTC
clone size: once
J gene: TRBJ2-1
CDR3 length: 15
V gene: TRBV19
D gene: TRBD1

CDR3 protein: CASSLHNTEAFF
CDR3 DNA: TGTGCCAGCAGTTTACACAACACTGAAGCTTTCTTT
clone size: -
J gene: TRBJ1-1
CDR3 length: 12
V gene: TRBV6-5
D gene: -

CDR3 protein: CASSLGVVRGAPYNEQFF
CDR3 DNA: TGTGCCAGCAGCTTAGGCGTCGTGCGGGGGGCTCCTTACAATGAGCAGTTCTTC
clone size: -
J gene: TRBJ2-1
CDR3 length: 18
V gene: TRBV7-2
D gene: TRBD2

CDR3 protein: CASSQRVLDGQRFYGYTF
CDR3 DNA: TGCGCCAGCAGCCAAAGAGTGCTCGACGGACAGCGTTTTTATGGCTACACCTTC
clone size: few
J gene: TRBJ1-2
CDR3 length: 18
V gene: TRBV4-3
D gene: -

CDR3 protein: CASSFRETQYF
CDR3 DNA: TGTGCCAGCAGTTTCCGAGAGACCCAGTACTTC
clone size: -
J gene: TRBJ2-5
CDR3 length: 11
V gene: TRBV28
D gene: -

CDR3 protein: CASSSGQGESYTEAFF
CDR3 DNA: TGTGCCAGCAGCTCGGGACAGGGGGAGTCATACACTGAAGCTTTCTTT
clone size: -
J gene: TRBJ1-1
CDR3 length: 16
V gene: TRBV7-9
D gene: TRBD1

CDR3 protein: CASSANRGTNEKLFF
CDR3 DNA: TGTGCCAGTAGTGCAAACAGGGGGACTAATGAAAAACTGTTTTTT
clone size: -
J gene: TRBJ1-4
CDR3 length: 15
V gene: TRBV19
D gene: TRBD1

CDR3 protein: CASSLGVAGGGDTQYF
CDR3 DNA: TGTGCCAGCAGCCTAGGGGTAGCGGGAGGGGGGGATACGCAGTATTTT
clone size: -
J gene: TRBJ2-3
CDR3 length: 16
V gene: TRBV5-4
D gene: TRBD2

CDR3 protein: CASSQDPLTGDFFYNEQFF
CDR3 DNA: TGTGCCAGCAGCCAAGATCCCCTGACGGGAGATTTCTTCTACAATGAGCAGTTCTTC
clone size: once
J gene: TRBJ2-1
CDR3 length: 19
V gene: TRBV4-2
D gene: -

CDR3 protein: CASSLVGGSPQETQYF
CDR3 DNA: TGTGCCAGCAGCTTGGTTGGCGGGAGCCCCCAAGAGACCCAGTACTTC
clone size: -
J gene: TRBJ2-5
CDR3 length: 16
V gene: TRBV7-9
D gene: TRBD2

CDR3 protein: CASCQINQPQHF
CDR3 DNA: TGTGCCAGCTGCCAGATCAATCAGCCCCAGCATTTT
clone size: -
J gene: TRBJ1-5
CDR3 length: 12
V gene: TRBV6-6
D gene: -

CDR3 protein: CASSPTGVQHQPQHF
CDR3 DNA: TGTGCCAGTAGCCCTACAGGGGTACAGCATCAGCCCCAGCATTTT
clone size: -
J gene: TRBJ1-5
CDR3 length: 15
V gene: TRBV19
D gene: TRBD1

CDR3 protein: CASSFGGGQGQETQYF
CDR3 DNA: TGTGCCAGCAGCTTCGGGGGGGGACAGGGACAAGAGACCCAGTACTTC
clone size: -
J gene: TRBJ2-5
CDR3 length: 16
V gene: TRBV13
D gene: -

CDR3 protein: CASRRRFGQYF
CDR3 DNA: TGTGCCAGCAGACGCAGATTTGGGCAGTATTTT
clone size: -
J gene: TRBJ2-3
CDR3 length: 11
V gene: TRBV2
D gene: -

CDR3 protein: CASSPYNSPLHF
CDR3 DNA: TGTGCCAGTAGCCCTTATAATTCACCCCTCCACTTT
clone size: few
J gene: TRBJ1-6
CDR3 length: 12
V gene: TRBV19
D gene: -

CDR3 protein: CASSHPRAGQMNNEQFF
CDR3 DNA: TGTGCCAGCAGCCACCCCCGAGCAGGGCAGATGAACAATGAGCAGTTCTTC
clone size: -
J gene: TRBJ2-1
CDR3 length: 17
V gene: TRBV3-1/TRBV3-2
D gene: -

CDR3 protein: CASSQRPDSRQETQYF
CDR3 DNA: TGTGCCAGCAGCCAGCGACCGGACAGCCGTCAAGAGACCCAGTACTTC
clone size: -
J gene: TRBJ2-5
CDR3 length: 16
V gene: TRBV21-1
D gene: -

CDR3 protein: CASRRQGQNTEAFF
CDR3 DNA: TGTGCCAGTCGTCGACAGGGTCAGAACACTGAAGCTTTCTTT
clone size: -
J gene: TRBJ1-1
CDR3 length: 14
V gene: TRBV19
D gene: TRBD1

CDR3 protein: CASSFPRGLAGMDGELFF
CDR3 DNA: TGTGCCAGCAGCTTTCCCCGTGGACTAGCGGGGATGGACGGGGAGCTGTTTTTT
clone size: once
J gene: TRBJ2-2
CDR3 length: 18
V gene: TRBV7-9
D gene: TRBD2

CDR3 protein: CASSVGLGEVWGSYNEQFF
CDR3 DNA: TGTGCCAGCAGCGTAGGCTTGGGGGAGGTTTGGGGCTCCTACAATGAGCAGTTCTTC
clone size: -
J gene: TRBJ2-1
CDR3 length: 19
V gene: TRBV9
D gene: -

CDR3 protein: CASSVVGQTNTGELFF
CDR3 DNA: TGTGCCAGCAGCGTAGTAGGACAGACAAACACCGGGGAGCTGTTTTTT
clone size: -
J gene: TRBJ2-2
CDR3 length: 16
V gene: TRBV9
D gene: -

CDR3 protein: CASSQDDITEETQYF
CDR3 DNA: TGCGCCAGCAGCCAAGATGATATCACAGAAGAGACCCAGTACTTC
clone size: once
J gene: TRBJ2-5
CDR3 length: 15
V gene: TRBV4-1
D gene: -

CDR3 protein: CASRLTGANYGYTF
CDR3 DNA: TGTGCCAGCCGGTTGACAGGTGCTAACTATGGCTACACCTTC
clone size: once
J gene: TRBJ1-2
CDR3 length: 14
V gene: TRBV7-9
D gene: -

CDR3 protein: CASSPRLAGGFDKNIQYF
CDR3 DNA: TGTGCCAGCAGCCCGCGACTAGCGGGCGGTTTCGACAAAAACATTCAGTACTTC
clone size: -
J gene: TRBJ2-4
CDR3 length: 18
V gene: TRBV3-1/TRBV3-2
D gene: TRBD2

CDR3 protein: CSAVTGEIYGYTF
CDR3 DNA: TGCAGCGCTGTGACAGGGGAGATATACGGCTACACCTTC
clone size: -
J gene: TRBJ1-2
CDR3 length: 13
V gene: TRBV29-1
D gene: TRBD1

CDR3 protein: CASSSFVREWTDTQYF
CDR3 DNA: TGTGCCAGCAGTTCCTTTGTGCGGGAGTGGACAGATACGCAGTATTTT
clone size: once
J gene: TRBJ2-3
CDR3 length: 16
V gene: TRBV28
D gene: TRBD2

CDR3 protein: CASSLTGDFAEKLFF
CDR3 DNA: TGCGCCAGCAGCTTGACCGGGGATTTCGCTGAAAAACTGTTTTTT
clone size: -
J gene: TRBJ1-4
CDR3 length: 15
V gene: TRBV5-1
D gene: -

CDR3 protein: CASSESSDYGYTF
CDR3 DNA: TGCGCCAGCAGTGAGTCGAGTGACTATGGCTACACCTTC
clone size: -
J gene: TRBJ1-2
CDR3 length: 13
V gene: TRBV10-2
D gene: -

CDR3 protein: CASSLGQAAGNTIYF
CDR3 DNA: TGTGCCAGCAGTCTTGGACAGGCTGCTGGAAACACCATATATTTT
clone size: -
J gene: TRBJ1-3
CDR3 length: 15
V gene: TRBV6-5
D gene: TRBD1

CDR3 protein: CAIYTGTEAFF
CDR3 DNA: TGTGCCATCTACACAGGGACTGAAGCTTTCTTT
clone size: many
J gene: TRBJ1-1
CDR3 length: 11
V gene: TRBV10-3
D gene: -

CDR3 protein: CASQTGVDSPYNEQFF
CDR3 DNA: TGTGCCAGCCAGACAGGGGTCGATTCCCCCTACAATGAGCAGTTCTTC
clone size: once
J gene: TRBJ2-1
CDR3 length: 16
V gene: TRBV27
D gene: TRBD1

CDR3 protein: CASSMSAGAYYNEQFF
CDR3 DNA: TGTGCCAGTAGTATGTCGGCGGGAGCCTACTACAATGAGCAGTTCTTC
clone size: few
J gene: TRBJ2-1
CDR3 length: 16
V gene: TRBV19
D gene: TRBD2

CDR3 protein: CASSPITGGLDTQYF
CDR3 DNA: TGTGCCAGCAGCCCGATAACGGGGGGATTAGATACGCAGTATTTT
clone size: -
J gene: TRBJ2-3
CDR3 length: 15
V gene: TRBV7-7
D gene: TRBD2

CDR3 protein: CASSYRVLDPIYF
CDR3 DNA: TGTGCCAGCAGTTACAGGGTCCTGGACCCCATATATTTT
clone size: -
J gene: TRBJ1-3
CDR3 length: 13
V gene: TRBV9
D gene: -